This T cell receptor beta chain came from a study of T cells in Graves' hyperthyroidism and ophthalmopathy. CDR3 length: 16 residues. The germline V and J ends were trimmed by 0 bases and 1 base, with 12 bases remaining between them. Looked up from germline, CDR1 is MNHEY and CDR2 is SVGAGI. Study-level points and caveats: Researchers found most expanded thyroid clonotypes above 0.001 in blood as well.

The TCR beta CDR3 regions underwent amplification using RNA transcripts as the source. Carried out on the TCR CDR3, a first-round RT-PCR used the HTBI primer set. TCRdb used MiXCR to reprocess the multiplex PCR reads, holding one entry per CDR3 protein. The top ten hold around 17% of the sample, which has some 500,000 distinct CDR3 sequences, roughly an eighth seen once. This clonotype has only a few counts. Its antigen is unknown. This chain links TRBV6-5 with TRBJ1-1, with a weak D call TRBD1 (6 bases). This clonotype was sampled from a young woman with Graves' hyperthyroidism. Sequenced sample: blood. The CDR3 coding sequence is TGTGCCAGCAGTTACTCGAATTACAGGGCGAACACTGAAGCTTTCTTT. Protein: CASSYSNYRANTEAFF.